This TCR beta chain was found in a study of blood T cell repertoires in COVID-19. Study-level background: Samples of COVID-19 (acute and convalescent) were obtained from the United States, Italy and Spain. PBMCs, B-cell-depleted T cells, or T cells provided the cDNA or gDNA that made up the material.

This table comes from immunoSEQ multiplex PCR, and its TCRdb copy is limited to in-frame clones, with some not included. Of about 120,000 clones in the sample, 86% were seen once. The CDR3 runs to 13 residues. The V end was cut by 4 bases, the J end by 1 base, with 7 bases between. Per germline, CDR1 SGHNT and CDR2 YYREEE (reference sequence). This clone occurred once. The sample taken for sequencing was peripheral blood. This clonotype was obtained from a man in his forties with acute or convalescent COVID-19. The rearrangement uses TRBV5-4 and TRBJ2-3; possibly TRBD2 for D (5 bases). The CDR3, as DNA: TGTGCCAGCAGCCCCGGGGGCACAGATACGCAGTATTTT. Protein product: CASSPGGTDTQYF.